The 24 T cell receptor beta chains below come from one sample, sequenced in a study of T cells in Graves' hyperthyroidism and ophthalmopathy. The investigators amplified TCR beta CDR3 regions from RNA transcripts. Initially, a first-round RT-PCR of the TCR CDR3 employed the HTBI primer set. Each CDR3 protein gets one entry after TCRdb re-called the multiplex PCR reads with MiXCR. The table has roughly 530,000 distinct CDR3 sequences, over 15% seen once. Sequencing used blood. These receptors all stem from a woman between 18 and 29 years old with Graves' ophthalmopathy.

CDR3 nucleotide sequence: TGTGCCAGCAGTGGAAAGCGGGACAGGGGACTTAATGAAAAACTGTTTTTT. It is translated as CASSGKRDRGLNEKLFF. V usage is TRBV2 and J usage is TRBJ1-4; 10 bases align to TRBD1. CDR1 is SNHLY, CDR2 FYNNEI, per germline. The CDR3 runs to 17 residues. V dropped 4 bases and J dropped 4; count of bases not matched to a gene: 9.

The rearrangement uses TRBV5-4 and TRBJ2-2; D is perhaps TRBD1 or TRBD2 (6 bases each). V dropped 1 base and J dropped 2 bases, with 15 bases sitting between them. From germline, CDR1 is SGHNT and CDR2 YYREEE (reference sequence). The length of the CDR3 is 17 residues. The CDR3 loop is CASSLIPGASNTGELFF. DNA for the CDR3: TGTGCCAGCAGCTTGATCCCGGGGGCTTCCAACACCGGGGAGCTGTTTTTT.

The chain is built from TRBV27 and TRBJ1-4; the D is unclear. The germline V gene encodes CDR1 MNHEY and CDR2 SMNVEV (reference sequence). The CDR3 contains 14 residues. V lost 6 bases and J 5 bases, leaving 13 bases between the germline ends. CDR3 bases: TGTGCCAGCAGACCCCGAAGGGTGAATGAAAAACTGTTTTTT. Translating gives CASRPRRVNEKLFF.

The J gene is TRBJ1-1, the V gene TRBV4-3; no definite D call. The germline V gene encodes CDR1 LGHNA and CDR2 YSLEER. V lost 4 bases and J 6 bases, leaving 12 bases between the germline ends. The CDR3 is 13 amino acids. CDR3 sequence (DNA): TGCGCCAGCAGCCGCTCGGGAACCCCTGAAGCTTTCTTT. This translates into CASSRSGTPEAFF.

Many counts were recorded for this clonotype. The V and J genes are TRBV6-1 and TRBJ1-5; 7 bases map to TRBD1. J was trimmed by 6 bases and V by 4 bases; bases with no gene match: 9. This CDR3 contains 15 residues. Per the germline V gene, CDR1 is MNHNS and CDR2 is SASEGT. The CDR3 DNA is TGTGCCAGCAGTGCCTCGACAGGGAGTGTTCAGCCCCAGCATTTT. As protein: CASSASTGSVQPQHF.

This clonotype was detected ten times or more. The J gene is TRBJ1-4, the V gene TRBV5-1; D call uncertain. The CDR3 runs to 14 residues. Germline V gene lookup returns CDR1 SGHRS and CDR2 YFSETQ. Trimming shortened V by 0 bases and J by 7 bases, and 10 bases separated the two germline ends. This chain's CDR3 is CASSLAAGVEKLFF. The CDR3, as DNA: TGCGCCAGCAGCTTGGCCGCCGGGGTTGAAAAACTGTTTTTT. The full variable domain, rest sourced from reference TRBV5-1 and TRBJ1-4, is KAGVTQTPRYLIKTRGQQVTLSCSPISGHRSVSWYQQTPGQGLQFLFEYFSETQRNKGNFPGRFSGRQFSNSRSEMNVSTLELGDSALYLCASSLAAGVEKLFFGSGTQLSVL.

The CDR3 sequence: CASSPVNSNQPQHF. DNA of the CDR3: TGTGCCAGCTCACCAGTAAATAGCAATCAGCCCCAGCATTTT. The rearrangement links TRBV18 to TRBJ1-5; D not certain. Trimming took off 2 bases at V and 0 bases at J, with 5 bases between the two ends. CDR3 length: 14 residues. CDR1 and CDR2 from the germline V gene are KGHSH and LQKENI.

The chain couples TRBV10-2 to TRBJ2-7, with 14 nucleotides matching TRBD2. Trimming removed 2 bases from V and 6 bases from J; junction bases left unmatched: 12. Germline CDR1 and CDR2: WSHSY and SAAADI. This CDR3 has 18 residues. CDR3 sequence: CASSEQRLAGGPWGEQYF. DNA of the CDR3: TGCGCCAGCAGTGAGCAAAGACTAGCGGGAGGGCCTTGGGGCGAGCAGTACTTC.

The chain combines TRBV5-1 with TRBJ1-1; D unresolved. Trimming pared 5 bases from V and 5 bases from J, leaving 16 bases between. This CDR3 comprises 14 residues. Germline lookup yields CDR1 SGHRS and CDR2 YFSETQ. CDR3 in amino acids: CASSHGVEGTEAFF. The CDR3 coding sequence is TGCGCCAGCAGTCATGGGGTCGAAGGTACTGAAGCTTTCTTT.

The chain has TRBV24-1 and TRBJ1-1; 9 bases agree with TRBD1. Germline V gene sequence: CDR1 KGHDR, CDR2 SFDVKD. With 4 bases clipped from V and 3 bases from J, the junction kept 5 bases outside the gene matches. The CDR3 has 15 residues. The CDR3 DNA sequence: TGTGCCACCAGTGACCCCGACAGGGGGGACACTGAAGCTTTCTTT. Its protein product is CATSDPDRGDTEAFF.

This clonotype was recorded many times. CDR3 amino acids: CAISERAGATGDTQYF. In nucleotides, the CDR3 is TGTGCCATCAGTGAGAGGGCGGGGGCCACGGGAGATACGCAGTATTTT. The V call is TRBV10-3, the J call TRBJ2-3, with D tentatively TRBD2 (7 bases). CDR1 ENHRY and CDR2 SYGVKD come from the germline V gene. Trimming removed 2 bases from V and 5 bases from J, with 17 bases in between. The CDR3 loop spans 16 amino acids.

This clonotype occurred a few times. This chain uses TRBV5-5 with TRBJ2-2, with 10 bases identical to TRBD2. The CDR3 spans 17 residues. After removal of 4 bases from V and 4 bases from J, the junction contained 10 bases not matched to a gene. The germline CDR1 and CDR2 sequences are SGHKS and YYEKEE (reference sequence). The CDR3 here is CASSRTLAGGFTGELFF. CDR3 nucleotide sequence: TGTGCCAGCAGCCGAACTTTAGCGGGGGGTTTCACCGGGGAGCTGTTTTTT.

There are a few counts of this clonotype. The genes are TRBV10-3 and TRBJ2-3; D perhaps matches TRBD2 (6 bases). The germline V gene encodes CDR1 ENHRY and CDR2 SYGVKD. The ends were cut back, 4 bases at V and 0 bases at J, with 11 bases in the middle. CDR3 length equals 15 residues. CDR3 protein: CAISGGGDSTDTQYF. The CDR3 nucleotides read TGTGCCATCAGTGGTGGCGGGGACAGCACAGATACGCAGTATTTT.

This clonotype came up many times. The V gene is TRBV5-1, the J gene TRBJ1-1, with 8 positions matching TRBD1. V was pared by 4 bases and J by 11 bases, with 13 bases of the junction left unmatched. Germline-derived CDR1 and CDR2 are SGHRS and YFSETQ. This CDR3 spans 14 amino acids. In nucleotides, the CDR3 is TGCGCCAGCAGCCTACGGACAGGGAAGTCAGGTGCTTTCTTT. It encodes CASSLRTGKSGAFF.

This clonotype has at least ten counts. The genes are TRBV7-9 and TRBJ1-1; no firm D call. CDR3 length: 14 residues. V lost 7 bases, J lost 3 bases, and 15 bases lay in between. In germline, CDR1 is SEHNR, CDR2 FQNEAQ (reference sequence). The CDR3 reads CASTREGWDTEAFF. CDR3 coding DNA: TGTGCCAGCACCCGAGAAGGGTGGGACACTGAAGCTTTCTTT.

This clonotype was detected many times. This chain uses TRBV13 with TRBJ2-3; D unresolved. V was shortened by 5 bases and J by 0 bases, with 12 bases between the two germline ends. This CDR3 region has 15 residues. Germline values: CDR1 PRHDT, CDR2 FYEKMQ (reference sequence). CDR3 sequence reads: CASSMIAASTDTQYF. For the CDR3, the DNA is TGTGCCAGCAGCATGATAGCCGCGAGCACAGATACGCAGTATTTT.

This clonotype was found a few times. The chain links TRBV4-2 to TRBJ1-4, with TRBD1 as a possible D gene (5 bases). Germline lookup yields CDR1 LGHNA and CDR2 YNFKEQ. The V end lost 1 base, the J end lost 5 bases, and 14 bases lay between the germline ends. The CDR3 consists of 16 residues. CDR3 sequence (DNA): TGTGCCAGCAGCCAAGTATGGGACGACAGAAATGAAAAACTGTTTTTT. Translated: CASSQVWDDRNEKLFF.

The chain combines TRBV19 with TRBJ2-6; D is uncertain. CDR1 LNHDA and CDR2 SQIVND come from the germline V gene (reference sequence). V lost 5 bases to trimming and J lost 4 bases, with 3 bases between them. The CDR3 spans 12 residues. The CDR3 spells CASSAGANVLTF. The CDR3 DNA reads as TGTGCCAGTAGTGCGGGGGCCAACGTCCTGACTTTC.

This clonotype appeared a few times. J is TRBJ2-6 and V is TRBV6-1; D is undetermined. CDR3 size: 15 residues. V lost 10 bases, J lost 0 bases, and 13 bases lay in between. The germline V gene has CDR1 MNHNS and CDR2 SASEGT. CDR3 sequence: CATADAGSGANVLTF. CDR3 in DNA: TGTGCCACCGCGGACGCCGGCTCTGGGGCCAACGTCCTGACTTTC.

The chain uses TRBV28 and TRBJ1-4; D remains ambiguous. This CDR3 region has 13 residues. CDR1 is MDHEN, CDR2 SYDVKM, per germline. The V end was cut by 7 bases, the J end by 3 bases, with 9 bases between. CDR3: CASINSANEKLFF. The CDR3 region has the DNA TGTGCCAGCATTAACTCGGCTAATGAAAAACTGTTTTTT.

This clonotype was seen at least ten times. The V call is TRBV28, the J call TRBJ1-5; tentatively, D is TRBD1 (6 bases). The CDR3 runs to 15 residues. Germline-derived CDR1 and CDR2 are MDHEN and SYDVKM. Trimming took off 3 bases at V and 0 bases at J, with 9 bases between the two ends. CDR3 in DNA: TGTGCCAGCAGTTTGGGACAAGTTAGCAATCAGCCCCAGCATTTT. Its translation is CASSLGQVSNQPQHF.

CDR3 sequence (DNA): TGTGCCAGCAGCTTAATGACAGGCGGCCTTAGCTCCTACAATGAGCAGTTCTTC. Translating it yields CASSLMTGGLSSYNEQFF. The rearrangement joins TRBV7-2 to TRBJ2-1; a weak D match, TRBD1 (6 bases). Germline V gives CDR1 SGHTA, CDR2 FQGNSA. This CDR3 comprises 18 residues. V was shortened by 2 bases and J by 0 bases, with 17 bases between the two germline ends.

The chain links TRBV30 to TRBJ2-7, with D perhaps matching TRBD1 (5 bases). This CDR3 region has 13 residues. Trimming stripped 0 bases from V and 4 bases from J, with 10 bases between. CDR1 and CDR2 (germline): GTSNPN, SVGIG (reference sequence). CDR3 sequence reads: CAWSVQADYEQYF. The CDR3 DNA reads TGTGCCTGGAGTGTACAGGCCGATTACGAGCAGTACTTC.

The rearrangement joins TRBV5-1 to TRBJ1-4; D perhaps matches TRBD1 (5 bases). Germline loops: CDR1 SGHRS, CDR2 YFSETQ. V lost 10 bases and J lost 0, with 16 bases in between. The CDR3 extends over 15 amino acids. This CDR3 is CASQTPTATNEKLFF. The CDR3 DNA is TGCGCCTCTCAGACCCCGACAGCAACTAATGAAAAACTGTTTTTT.